These 24 T cell receptor beta chains were all obtained from the same sample, sequenced in a study of OX40 agonist ivuxolimab in advanced cancers. Sequenced by immunoSEQ multiplex PCR; TCRdb stores in-frame clones only, minus some. Of 60,000 to 90,000 clones in the sample, 86% are singletons; the top ten hold 0.75%. This specimen was CD4+ or CD8+ T cells sorted from blood, taken in a trial of the OX40 agonist ivuxolimab. These TCRs come from an adult with an advanced solid tumor such as melanoma, head and neck, liver or kidney cancer.

This chain uses TRBV2 with TRBJ2-2; D may be TRBD1 (6 bases). Trimming pared 6 bases from V and 5 bases from J, leaving 13 bases between. Germline-derived CDR1 and CDR2 are SNHLY and FYNNEI. The CDR3 consists of 14 residues. CDR3 sequence reads: CASRLGAGTGELFF. CDR3 in DNA: TGTGCCAGCAGGTTGGGGGCCGGGACCGGGGAGCTGTTTTTT.

The chain has TRBV5-1 and TRBJ2-3; 13 nucleotides match TRBD2. The V gene's germline CDR1 is SGHRS and CDR2 YFSETQ. With 5 bases clipped from V and 3 bases from J, the junction kept 3 bases outside the gene matches. CDR3 length: 15 residues. This CDR3 is CASRGLAGRTDTQYF. In nucleotides, the CDR3 is TGCGCCAGCAGGGGACTAGCGGGGAGGACAGATACGCAGTATTTT.

This sequence joins TRBV7-9 and TRBJ1-2; 9 positions agree with TRBD1. The CDR3 is made up of 15 amino acids. V lost 3 bases and J lost 4; bases outside the gene matches: 6. Germline loops: CDR1 SEHNR, CDR2 FQNEAQ (reference sequence). In nucleotides, the CDR3 is TGTGCCAGCAGCTTGACAGGGGGTATGGGCTATGGCTACACCTTC. It translates to CASSLTGGMGYGYTF.

The chain combines TRBV9 with TRBJ2-1, with 16 bases identical to TRBD2. CDR3 length equals 17 residues. V dropped 4 bases and J dropped 5; count of bases not matched to a gene: 6. Germline CDR1 and CDR2: SGDLS and YYNGEE. For the CDR3, the DNA is TGTGCCAGCAGCTCGGGACTAGCGGGAGGGCCTAACAATGAGCAGTTCTTC. Its translation is CASSSGLAGGPNNEQFF.

This clone showed up just a few times. This rearrangement joins TRBV7-8 to TRBJ1-5; possible D gene TRBD1, 6 bases. The germline gives CDR1 SGHVS, CDR2 FQNEAQ. V was trimmed by 2 bases and J by 7 bases, leaving 9 bases between them. The CDR3 has 13 residues. The CDR3 DNA follows: TGTGCCAGCAGCTTAAGCCAGGGGCAGCCCCAGCATTTT. This sequence encodes CASSLSQGQPQHF.

In nucleotides, the CDR3 is TGCAGCGTTGGACAGGATAACTATGGCTACACCTTC. Translation: CSVGQDNYGYTF. The J gene is TRBJ1-2, the V gene TRBV29-1; weak D call: TRBD1 (6 bases). Germline V CDR1 and CDR2: SQVTM, ANQGSEA. The CDR3 runs to 12 residues. V was trimmed by 4 bases and J by 1 base, leaving 7 bases between them.

This chain joins TRBV4-3 and TRBJ1-6; 9 positions match TRBD1. CDR1 and CDR2 (germline): LGHNA, YSLEER. Trimming removed 1 base from V and 6 bases from J; junction bases left unmatched: 10. The CDR3 loop spans 18 amino acids. The CDR3 spells CASSQVKVTGGSNSPLHF. The CDR3 DNA reads TGCGCCAGCAGCCAAGTAAAAGTGACAGGGGGATCTAATTCACCCCTCCACTTT.

V usage is TRBV18 and J usage is TRBJ2-7; tentatively, D is TRBD1 (5 bases). V was pared by 3 bases and J by 5 bases, with 8 bases between. The CDR3 length is 12 residues. Per germline, CDR1 KGHSH and CDR2 LQKENI. This CDR3 reads CASSPAGNEQYF. The CDR3 DNA is TGTGCCAGCTCACCGGCAGGGAACGAGCAGTACTTC.

The J gene is TRBJ1-1, the V gene TRBV6-1; D gene unclear. This CDR3 is built from 13 residues. V was clipped by 7 bases and J by 4 bases, with 13 bases between them. Germline V CDR1 and CDR2: MNHNS, SASEGT. Here the CDR3 DNA reads TGTGCCAGCAAGAAACGGGATGCCACTGAAGCTTTCTTT. It specifies CASKKRDATEAFF.

The V gene is TRBV28, the J gene TRBJ1-1; 8 bases line up with TRBD1. The J segment lost 0 bases and the V segment lost 6 bases, leaving 6 bases of the junction unmatched. From germline, CDR1 is MDHEN and CDR2 SYDVKM. The CDR3 is 15 residues long. The CDR3 DNA reads as TGTGCCAGCAGATGGACAGGGTCGGTGAACACTGAAGCTTTCTTT. Encoded protein: CASRWTGSVNTEAFF.

This chain uses TRBV27 with TRBJ1-1, with D perhaps matching TRBD1 (5 bases). The germline CDR1 and CDR2 sequences are MNHEY and SMNVEV (reference sequence). V was pared by 0 bases and J by 7 bases, with 15 bases between. The CDR3 contains 15 residues. The CDR3, as DNA: TGTGCCAGCAGTTTATCGGCAGGGATAACAAGTGAAGCTTTCTTT. It specifies CASSLSAGITSEAFF.

This clone was detected only a few times. It is unclear where the CDR3 begins or ends on the DNA, so no DNA is shown, and the CDR3 is as TCRdb lists it. The chain joins TRBV5-4 to TRBJ2-7. Germline assignment: CDR1 SGHNT and CDR2 YYREEE (reference sequence). Counting both end residues, the CDR3 totals 12 amino acids. The CDR3 here is CASSSTLGEQYF.

V and J are TRBV19 and TRBJ1-4; D remains unclear. Trimming stripped 5 bases from V and 0 bases from J, with 10 bases between. The CDR3 sequence is 15 residues long. The V gene's germline CDR1 is LNHDA and CDR2 SQIVND (reference sequence). CDR3 DNA: TGTGCCAGTAGTCCCCAGGTGTCAACTAATGAAAAACTGTTTTTT. It translates to CASSPQVSTNEKLFF.

The gene calls are TRBV7-9 and TRBJ1-1; 7 bases fit TRBD1. The CDR3 covers 14 residues. Germline assignment: CDR1 SEHNR and CDR2 FQNEAQ (reference sequence). The trim removed 5 bases at V and 4 bases at J, leaving 7 bases unmatched. The DNA of the CDR3 is TGTGCCAGCAGCCCTCAGGGGGTCGGCACTGAAGCTTTCTTT. Translated: CASSPQGVGTEAFF.

V usage is TRBV19 and J usage is TRBJ2-3, with 12 bases lining up with TRBD2. The CDR3 consists of 19 residues. CDR1 is LNHDA, CDR2 SQIVND, per germline (reference sequence). V dropped 0 bases and J dropped 1; count of bases not matched to a gene: 8. This chain's CDR3 is CASSIDPSTSGGRTDTQYF. Written as DNA, the CDR3 is TGTGCCAGTAGTATAGATCCCTCAACTAGCGGGGGGCGCACAGATACGCAGTATTTT.

The rearrangement joins TRBV30 to TRBJ2-1; the match to TRBD2 covers 11 bases. CDR1 GTSNPN and CDR2 SVGIG come from the germline V gene (reference sequence). Trimming cost V 4 bases and J 4 bases; bases outside gene matches: 6. The CDR3 totals 15 residues. Here the CDR3 reads CAWTRTSGSYNEQFF. DNA for the CDR3: TGTGCCTGGACCCGGACTAGCGGGTCGTACAATGAGCAGTTCTTC.

The CDR3 bases are TGTGCCAGCAGCTTAGGTTCAGGTCCGAATCAGCCCCAGCATTTT. Residues: CASSLGSGPNQPQHF. V is TRBV7-2 and J is TRBJ1-5; no reliable D call. The V end was cut by 1 base, the J end by 4 bases, with 11 bases between. Germline V gene sequence: CDR1 SGHTA, CDR2 FQGNSA. This CDR3 has 15 amino acids.

CDR3 bases: TGTGCCTGGAGTCAGGACAGGGGGCTTGAAAAACTGTTTTTT. Encoded protein: CAWSQDRGLEKLFF. V usage is TRBV30 and J usage is TRBJ1-4; 11 nucleotides match TRBD1. V lost 2 bases, J lost 7 bases, and 3 bases stayed unmatched. Germline V lookup: CDR1 GTSNPN, CDR2 SVGIG (reference sequence). This CDR3 region has 14 residues.

The chain has TRBV18 and TRBJ1-4, with a tentative D call TRBD1 (6 bases). CDR3 length: 17 amino acids. From germline, CDR1 is KGHSH and CDR2 LQKENI. V was trimmed by 3 bases and J by 8 bases, leaving 22 bases between them. The CDR3, as DNA: TGTGCCAGCTCACCTACAGGGCGAGGGCAGGAAAACGAAAAACTGTTTTTT. Translating gives CASSPTGRGQENEKLFF.

The CDR3 DNA is TGTGCCAGCAGCAGGGACCGGCGGACTGAAGCTTTCTTT. It is translated as CASSRDRRTEAFF. The chain combines TRBV5-4 with TRBJ1-1; a possible D gene is TRBD1 (5 bases). Germline V lookup: CDR1 SGHNT, CDR2 YYREEE (reference sequence). The CDR3 consists of 13 residues. The V and J ends lost 4 bases and 5 bases respectively, with 12 bases between them.

V gene TRBV7-9 combines with J gene TRBJ2-3; perhaps TRBD2 as D (6 bases). This CDR3 comprises 15 residues. Germline CDR1 is SEHNR and CDR2 is FQNEAQ (reference sequence). The V and J ends lost 3 bases and 0 bases respectively, with 10 bases between them. The DNA of the CDR3 is TGTGCCAGCAGCTTGTACGGGACTAGCACAGATACGCAGTATTTT. As protein: CASSLYGTSTDTQYF.

The chain is built from TRBV5-4 and TRBJ1-2, with unresolved D. V lost 5 bases to trimming and J lost 2 bases, with 7 bases between them. The germline gives CDR1 SGHNT, CDR2 YYREEE (reference sequence). The CDR3 sequence is 12 residues long. The CDR3 nucleotides are TGTGCCAGCAGGGGGATGAACTATGGCTACACCTTC. It yields the protein CASRGMNYGYTF.

The chain uses TRBV7-2 and TRBJ2-7; D gene uncertain. Germline V gene lookup returns CDR1 SGHTA and CDR2 FQGNSA. This CDR3 is 12 amino acids long. The V end was cut by 5 bases, the J end by 3 bases, with 8 bases between. CDR3 in amino acids: CASSTTYYEQYF. CDR3 nucleotide sequence: TGTGCCAGCAGCACAACGTACTACGAGCAGTACTTC.

This clone was seen only a few times. The rearrangement links TRBV30 to TRBJ1-2, with TRBD1 identical over 8 bases. V lost 4 bases, J lost 0 bases, and 4 bases stayed unmatched. Germline V CDR1 and CDR2: GTSNPN, SVGIG (reference sequence). This CDR3 contains 14 residues. CDR3 protein: CAWTRQGTNYGYTF. Here the CDR3 DNA reads TGTGCCTGGACCCGACAGGGGACTAACTATGGCTACACCTTC.